This T cell receptor beta chain is from a study of cytomegalovirus exposure and HLA in healthy donors. To note about this clone: Its antigen is undetermined.

Overall study results and limits: Reports described diagnosis of cytomegalovirus status by the classifier as highly specific and sensitive.

The data were produced by immunoSEQ multiplex PCR, yet TCRdb's version contains in-frame clones alone and is incomplete. This table holds about 330,000 clones, 75% to 90% found once. This TCR came from a woman aged 30 to 39 in good health and CMV-seropositive. Sequenced input: PBMCs.

The CDR3 nucleotides are TGTGCCAGCTCACCGGACAGGGGAAGGAACACTGAAGCTTTCTTT. Its protein product is CASSPDRGRNTEAFF. The chain links TRBV18 to TRBJ1-1, with TRBD1 matching 9 bases. The V segment lost 3 bases and the J segment 1 base; nucleotides outside the gene matches: 3. This CDR3 comprises 15 residues. Germline V gives CDR1 KGHSH, CDR2 LQKENI.